This TCR beta chain was retrieved from a study of circulating and synovial CD4+ cells in juvenile arthritis. Whole-study results and caveats: CPL versus bulk CD4 samples: T cell genome counts differed by at least an order of magnitude. Some such blood samples were as oligoclonal as synovium. Circulating pathogenic-like and bulk T cells looked alike by Vbeta family usage.

The method was immunoSEQ multiplex PCR; TCRdb's version includes in-frame clones alone and lacks a portion of them. This table holds 30,000 to 40,000 clones, around 96% found once. Patients with active juvenile idiopathic arthritis donated these samples. V was pared by 0 bases and J by 1 base, with 7 bases between. The CDR3 has 14 amino acids. Looked up from germline, CDR1 is SGHRS and CDR2 is YFSETQ. With respect to this clone: The antigen is undetermined.

This sequence was found in a human donor with juvenile idiopathic arthritis. The material sequenced was CD4+ T cells from blood. This rearrangement joins TRBV5-1 to TRBJ1-1; a weak D match, TRBD1 (6 bases). CDR3 in amino acids: CASSLDRANTEAFF. The CDR3 DNA reads as TGCGCCAGCAGCTTGGACAGGGCGAACACTGAAGCTTTCTTT.